This T cell receptor (beta chain) was retrieved from a study of T-cell reconstitution after alpha-beta-depleted transplantation in children. The table lists this clonotype with many counts. Its antigen is currently unknown. Library preparation (for TCRbeta) was performed with unique molecular identifiers. One entry per CDR3 protein results from TCRdb running MiXCR on the PCR reads. This table holds some 190,000 distinct CDR3 sequences, 11% found once. CDR3 length equals 15 residues. CDR1 is LGHNT and CDR2 is FRNRAP in the germline V gene. Germline trimming cut 5 bases from V and 4 bases from J; bases unmatched to any gene: 10. Notes on the study in general: Newly generated T cells supplied most T-cell counts and diversity one year post-transplant. Expanded clones from the graft, numbering several hundred, reportedly supplied alpha-beta T cells about two months after transplant.

This specimen was PBMCs, taken before TCRalphabeta/CD19-depleted stem cell transplant. This TCR was sampled from a boy between 2 and 15 years old with acute myeloid leukemia, due to receive a stem cell transplant. This chain links TRBV12-5 with TRBJ1-2; 7 bases are shared with TRBD1. The CDR3 bases are TGTGCTAGTGGTCTACGATGGACAGGCAGCTATGGCTACACCTTC. As protein: CASGLRWTGSYGYTF.